These 25 T cell receptor beta chains originate from one sample sequenced in a study of OX40 agonist ivuxolimab in advanced cancers. Profiling relied on immunoSEQ multiplex PCR, and the TCRdb table lists in-frame clones only, not all of them. Of about 38,000 clones listed, about nine tenths are singletons. This specimen consisted of CD4+ or CD8+ T cells sorted from blood, obtained in a trial of the OX40 agonist ivuxolimab. The receptor source for this set is an adult with an advanced solid tumor such as melanoma, head and neck, liver or kidney cancer.

The V gene is TRBV7-2, the J gene TRBJ2-1, with D possibly matching TRBD2 (7 bases). In germline, CDR1 is SGHTA, CDR2 FQGNSA. Trimming shortened V by 1 base and J by 2 bases, and 18 bases separated the two germline ends. The CDR3 spans 18 residues. For the CDR3, the DNA is TGTGCCAGCAGCTTAGTAATGGGCGGGGGCCTAACCTACAATGAGCAGTTCTTC. It translates to CASSLVMGGGLTYNEQFF.

The rearrangement links TRBV11-2 to TRBJ2-7; D call uncertain. The CDR3 sequence is 14 residues long. Between the trimmed V and J ends, which lost 5 bases and 0 bases, there was a span of 11 bases. The germline V gene has CDR1 SGHAT and CDR2 FQNNGV. CDR3 region: CASSPDGSSYEQYF. DNA for the CDR3: TGTGCCAGCAGCCCGGACGGAAGCTCCTACGAGCAGTACTTC.

V gene TRBV4-3 combines with J gene TRBJ2-3, with 11 nucleotides matching TRBD2. Germline-derived CDR1 and CDR2 are LGHNA and YSLEER. With 0 bases clipped from V and 5 bases from J, the junction kept 13 bases outside the gene matches. The CDR3 is 19 amino acids. CDR3 nucleotides: TGCGCCAGCAGCCAAGAGGGGCTGGGTAGCGGGGGGGCCAAAGATACGCAGTATTTT. Protein: CASSQEGLGSGGAKDTQYF.

The chain uses TRBV27 and TRBJ1-5; D might be TRBD1 (5 bases). This CDR3 is built from 15 residues. Germline loops: CDR1 MNHEY, CDR2 SMNVEV (reference sequence). V was shortened by 5 bases and J by 4 bases, with 15 bases between the two germline ends. The CDR3 sequence is CASSLLGQYNQPQHF. CDR3 DNA: TGTGCCAGCAGTCTTCTGGGGCAGTATAATCAGCCCCAGCATTTT.

The gene calls are TRBV6-5 and TRBJ2-1, with D possibly being TRBD2 (5 bases). The germline gives CDR1 MNHEY, CDR2 SVGAGI. Trimming pared 2 bases from V and 10 bases from J, leaving 15 bases between. This CDR3 contains 14 residues. The DNA for the CDR3 is TGTGCCAGCAGTTACCCAGGACTCCCGAACGAGCAGTTCTTC. This gives the protein CASSYPGLPNEQFF.

J is TRBJ2-7 and V is TRBV25-1; D may be TRBD1 or TRBD2 (6 bases each). With 0 bases removed from V and 6 bases from J, the gap between germline ends came to 15 bases. Looked up from germline, CDR1 is MGHDK and CDR2 is SYGVNS. The CDR3 totals 15 residues. DNA of the CDR3: TGTGCCAGCAGTGAATATGAGGGGGGACCGAGCGAGCAGTACTTC. Protein product: CASSEYEGGPSEQYF.

This chain uses TRBV14 with TRBJ2-3, with 9 bases fitting TRBD2. This CDR3 has 16 amino acids. Germline CDR1 and CDR2: SGHDN and FVKESK. The trim removed 1 base at V and 3 bases at J, leaving 5 bases unmatched. This chain's CDR3 is CASSQAGSGGTDTQYF. DNA of the CDR3: TGTGCCAGCAGCCAAGCCGGGAGCGGGGGGACAGATACGCAGTATTTT.

This clone was seen once. The rearrangement uses TRBV28 and TRBJ2-3; 14 bases match TRBD2. This CDR3 is 17 amino acids long. In germline, CDR1 is MDHEN, CDR2 SYDVKM. Unmatched junction bases numbered 12, after V lost 5 bases and J lost 8 bases. CDR3 region: CASSHLGLAGAGGTQYF. The CDR3 DNA is TGTGCCAGCAGTCATCTGGGACTAGCGGGGGCGGGGGGTACGCAGTATTTT.

The chain combines TRBV5-1 with TRBJ2-1; possibly TRBD1 or TRBD2 for D (5 bases each). This CDR3 comprises 14 residues. CDR1 is SGHRS and CDR2 is YFSETQ in the germline V gene. V was cut by 0 bases and J by 8 bases, with 12 bases left in between. The CDR3: CASSLGNGADEQFF. The CDR3 region has the DNA TGCGCCAGCAGCTTGGGCAACGGGGCCGATGAGCAGTTCTTC.

This chain joins TRBV29-1 and TRBJ2-7; TRBD1 matches at 9 bases. V lost 3 bases, J lost 2 bases, and 2 bases stayed unmatched. The CDR3 length is 13 residues. Germline CDR1 reads SQVTM; CDR2 reads ANQGSEA. CDR3 sequence (DNA): TGCAGCGTTGATGGGACAGGGCCCTACGAGCAGTACTTC. This translates into CSVDGTGPYEQYF.

The V call is TRBV30, the J call TRBJ1-2, with TRBD1 identical over 9 bases. Trimming took 6 bases from V and 8 from J; bases not matched to a gene: 7. CDR1 and CDR2 (germline): GTSNPN, SVGIG (reference sequence). CDR3 size: 12 residues. CDR3 amino acids: CACLGTGRGYTF. CDR3 nucleotide sequence: TGTGCCTGCCTTGGGACAGGGCGCGGCTACACCTTC.

This sequence joins TRBV14 and TRBJ2-2; D gene ambiguous. This CDR3 spans 13 amino acids. The ends were cut back, 4 bases at V and 1 base at J, with 4 bases in the middle. In germline, CDR1 is SGHDN, CDR2 FVKESK. The CDR3 is CASSPQNTGELFF. The CDR3 DNA reads as TGTGCCAGCAGCCCACAGAACACCGGGGAGCTGTTTTTT.

The CDR3 sequence is CASNHDGGSPYQYF. The CDR3 coding sequence is TGTGCCAGCAACCATGACGGGGGGTCTCCCTATCAGTACTTC. The rearrangement links TRBV6-5 to TRBJ2-7; TRBD2 matches 7 bases. CDR3 size: 14 residues. Germline V gives CDR1 MNHEY, CDR2 SVGAGI. The ends lost 7 bases at V and 10 bases at J; junction bases unmatched: 16.

This clone was seen a few times. The chain uses TRBV7-9 and TRBJ1-6; 8 bases are a match to TRBD1. Unmatched junction bases numbered 5, after V lost 6 bases and J lost 7 bases. CDR3 size: 14 residues. The germline CDR1 and CDR2 sequences are SEHNR and FQNEAQ (reference sequence). In nucleotides, the CDR3 is TGTGCCAGCAGACAGACAGGGGACAATTCACCCCTCCACTTT. This gives the protein CASRQTGDNSPLHF.

The J gene is TRBJ2-5, the V gene TRBV5-4, with 10 bases that match TRBD2. V dropped 2 bases and J dropped 2; count of bases not matched to a gene: 0. The CDR3 extends over 14 amino acids. The germline V gene encodes CDR1 SGHNT and CDR2 YYREEE (reference sequence). CDR3 sequence reads: CASSLAGGQETQYF. CDR3 in DNA: TGTGCCAGCAGCTTAGCGGGGGGGCAAGAGACCCAGTACTTC. The full variable domain, its missing parts supplied by reference TRBV5-4 and TRBJ2-5, is ETGVTQSPTHLIKTRGQQVTLRCSSQSGHNTVSWYQQALGQGPQFIFQYYREEENGRGNFPPRFSGLQFPNYSSELNVNALELDDSALYLCASSLAGGQETQYFGPGTRLLVL.

The chain recombines TRBV28 with TRBJ2-3, with 10 bases matching TRBD2. J gave up 2 bases and V 5 bases, and 4 bases lay outside the gene matches. CDR3 length: 15 amino acids. Germline CDR1 and CDR2: MDHEN and SYDVKM. Written as DNA, the CDR3 is TGTGCCAGCAGTGTGCTAGCGGGGGTCACAGATACGCAGTATTTT. Protein: CASSVLAGVTDTQYF.

V gene TRBV7-2 combines with J gene TRBJ2-5; D is uncertain. Judging by the DNA end, TRBJ2-7 fits better; the J call may be wrong. The CDR3 has 13 amino acids. CDR1 is SGHTA and CDR2 is FQGNSA in the germline V gene. Here the CDR3 reads CASSLVDTYEQYF. The CDR3 nucleotides read TGTGCCAGCAGCTTAGTAGATACCTACGAGCAGTACTTC.

The chain links TRBV19 to TRBJ2-1; possibly TRBD2 for D (7 bases). Germline values: CDR1 LNHDA, CDR2 SQIVND (reference sequence). There are 12 residues in the CDR3. Trimming removed 10 bases at V and 8 bases at J, with 15 bases between. CDR3 coding DNA: TGTGCCATCGGATGGGGGGGCCATGAGCAGTTCTTC. Translated, it gives CAIGWGGHEQFF.

The rearrangement joins TRBV9 to TRBJ2-1; D is unresolved. The V and J ends lost 0 bases and 7 bases respectively, with 14 bases between them. The CDR3 totals 15 residues. Germline assignment: CDR1 SGDLS and CDR2 YYNGEE. CDR3 DNA sequence: TGTGCCAGCAGCGTAGGCCAGAATGTACGGAATGAGCAGTTCTTC. Translating it yields CASSVGQNVRNEQFF.

The chain links TRBV7-9 to TRBJ1-2; D unresolved. The germline CDR1 and CDR2 sequences are SEHNR and FQNEAQ (reference sequence). V lost 5 bases to trimming and J lost 2 bases, with 15 bases between them. The CDR3 length is 15 residues. This CDR3 reads CASSKSETENYGYTF. The CDR3 nucleotides read TGTGCCAGCAGCAAGAGCGAGACCGAGAACTATGGCTACACCTTC.

The CDR3 here is CASSIWGSSNQPQHF. DNA for the CDR3: TGTGCCAGTAGTATTTGGGGGTCCAGCAATCAGCCCCAGCATTTT. This chain uses TRBV19 with TRBJ1-5; D might be TRBD1 (5 bases). This CDR3 has 15 amino acids. Germline V CDR1 and CDR2: LNHDA, SQIVND (reference sequence). Trimming cost V 3 bases and J 1 base, with 10 bases left between them.

The rearrangement joins TRBV7-9 to TRBJ1-4; D is ambiguous. The CDR3 runs to 14 residues. V was pared by 4 bases and J by 10 bases, with 16 bases between. CDR1 and CDR2 (germline): SEHNR, FQNEAQ (reference sequence). The DNA of the CDR3 is TGTGCCAGCAGCTCCGTTGAAGGTGTACGAAAACTGTTTTTT. Translated: CASSSVEGVRKLFF. The full variable domain, its missing parts supplied by reference TRBV7-9 and TRBJ1-4, is DTGVSQNPRHKITKRGQNVTFRCDPISEHNRLYWYRQTLGQGPEFLTYFQNEAQLEKSRLLSDRFSAERPKGSFSTLEIQRTEQGDSAMYLCASSSVEGVRKLFFGSGTQLSVL.

This clone was seen a few times. This sequence joins TRBV4-1 and TRBJ1-2; D call uncertain. CDR3 length equals 16 residues. Trimming stripped 0 bases from V and 4 bases from J, with 15 bases between. Germline CDR1 is MGHRA and CDR2 is YSYEKL. The CDR3 nucleotides read TGCGCCAGCAGCCAAGATATCGAACAGCTAAGCTATGGCTACACCTTC. Its translation: CASSQDIEQLSYGYTF.

The chain is built from TRBV7-9 and TRBJ2-2, with a possible D match to TRBD2 (6 bases). The germline V gene encodes CDR1 SEHNR and CDR2 FQNEAQ (reference sequence). The CDR3 extends over 13 amino acids. The ends were cut back, 5 bases at V and 5 bases at J, with 9 bases in the middle. CDR3: CASSPGGTGELFF. The DNA for the CDR3 is TGTGCCAGCAGCCCTGGAGGGACCGGGGAGCTGTTTTTT.

The rearrangement uses TRBV14 and TRBJ2-1, with 8 bases aligning to TRBD2. The ends lost 7 bases at V and 3 bases at J; junction bases unmatched: 8. Germline loops: CDR1 SGHDN, CDR2 FVKESK. The CDR3 is made up of 15 amino acids. The CDR3: CASTPGTRNYNEQFF. The CDR3 DNA follows: TGTGCCAGCACCCCGGGGACTAGAAACTACAATGAGCAGTTCTTC.